This T cell receptor (beta chain) was found in a study of T cell repertoires in cytomegalovirus infection. Study-wide background: Based on public TCR beta signatures, there were indications of CMV infection and of a matching HLA type. Study outcomes and limitations: In two of eight donors, the top clonotype was HLA-C-restricted CMV-specific. The cumulative frequency of public TCR beta families identified carriers of CMV plus the relevant HLA.

Regarding this clonotype: Antigen specificity is unknown.

The CDR3 consists of 15 residues. Trimming removed 4 bases at V and 2 bases at J, with 13 bases between. Germline V lookup: CDR1 SGHTA, CDR2 FQGTGA. TCRdb re-analysed the reads in MiXCR, keeping a single row per CDR3 protein. The table shows 85,000 to 130,000 distinct CDR3 sequences, with 23% occurring only once. The sequence was collected from a human donor in good health (CMV status not recorded). Some clones in this sample may be carry-over from other donors' samples. Input material: CD8+ T cells from PBMCs. The chain couples TRBV7-3 to TRBJ2-3; D unresolved. The chain's CDR3 is CASSSFGSYTDTQYF. As DNA, the CDR3 is TGTGCCAGCAGCTCGTTCGGCAGCTACACAGATACGCAGTATTTT.